The rows below give T cell receptor beta chains drawn from one sample of a study of T cells after yellow fever vaccination. MiXCR, run by TCRdb on the 5' RACE reads, gives a single entry per CDR3 protein. The sample shows roughly 110,000 distinct CDR3 sequences, 8.4% of them seen only once. Here the sequenced sample was CD8+ T cells sorted from PBMCs, taken 45 days after the yellow fever booster vaccination. The origin of the receptors is a man aged 25 to 40 who received the YFV17D yellow fever vaccine. The CDR3 runs from the conserved cysteine through the conserved F or W. Fields, in order: clone size, D gene, J gene, V gene, CDR3 DNA, CDR3 protein. D genes are given only for firm matches. The listing skips clone size in some rows; elsewhere it reads once, few, many or a size class.

many | TRBD2 | TRBJ2-1 | TRBV7-3 | TGTGCCAGCAGCTTGGACGGGACTAGCGGCTACAATGAGCAGTTCTTC | CASSLDGTSGYNEQFF
many | . | TRBJ2-5 | TRBV12-3/TRBV12-4 | TGTGCCAGCAGCTGGGACACCCAAGAGACCCAGTACTTC | CASSWDTQETQYF
few | TRBD1 | TRBJ2-7 | TRBV20-1 | TGCAGTGCTAGGGACAGGAGGTACTCCTACGAGCAGTACTTC | CSARDRRYSYEQYF
. | . | TRBJ2-5 | TRBV4-1 | TGCGCCAGCAGCCCCATCCAGGACGCTAACCAAGAGACCCAGTACTTC | CASSPIQDANQETQYF
many | . | TRBJ1-4 | TRBV12-3/TRBV12-4 | TGTGCCAGCAGCCCAACTAATGAAAAACTGTTTTTT | CASSPTNEKLFF
. | TRBD1 | TRBJ2-1 | TRBV25-1 | TGTGCCATGGGCCCGGGACAGTTTACCAATGAGCAGTTCTTC | CAMGPGQFTNEQFF
many | . | TRBJ1-4 | TRBV10-3 | TGTGCCATCAGTGAGGAGCCAAGGGAAAAACTGTTTTTT | CAISEEPREKLFF
many | . | TRBJ2-7 | TRBV20-1 | TGCAGCGAGCGGTCCAAGGGCTCCTACGAGCAGTACTTC | CSERSKGSYEQYF
many | TRBD2 | TRBJ2-1 | TRBV4-3 | TGCGCCAGCAGCCAGTCACCGGGACTAGCGGGAGCTGAGCAGTTCTTC | CASSQSPGLAGAEQFF
. | TRBD2 | TRBJ2-3 | TRBV12-3/TRBV12-4 | TGTGCCAGCAGTTTGAGGTGGCTAGCGGCTAGCACAGATACGCAGTATTTT | CASSLRWLAASTDTQYF
many | . | TRBJ2-7 | TRBV4-3 | TGCGCCAGCAGCCAACCGGGACGGAGCGAGCAGTACTTC | CASSQPGRSEQYF
. | . | TRBJ2-1 | TRBV9 | TGTGCCAGCAGCTTGGGAGATTGCAATGAGCAGTTCTTC | CASSLGDCNEQFF
. | . | TRBJ1-5 | TRBV27 | TGTGCCAGCAGTTTATTGGCTGGGCGCCAGCCCCAGCATTTT | CASSLLAGRQPQHF
many | . | TRBJ2-3 | TRBV12-5 | TGTGCTAGTGGTTTGTCGGAGGCTTTAGCGCAGTATTTT | CASGLSEALAQYF
many | . | TRBJ2-2 | TRBV29-1 | TGCAGCGTTTTCGACGGAGTACGGACCGGGGAGCTGTTTTTT | CSVFDGVRTGELFF
many | . | TRBJ2-7 | TRBV2 | TGTGCCAGCAGAGGGGGAGGGCCCTACGAGCAGTACTTC | CASRGGGPYEQYF
many | TRBD2 | TRBJ2-1 | TRBV12-3/TRBV12-4 | TGTGCCAGCAGTCCCGGGACTAATCCGTTCTTC | CASSPGTNPFF
many | . | TRBJ2-7 | TRBV20-1 | TGCAGTGCTAAGACTAGTAGCCCCTACGAGCAGTACTTC | CSAKTSSPYEQYF
few | TRBD2 | TRBJ2-7 | TRBV25-1 | TGTGCCAGCAGTGAATGGGCACCGGGAGGGCCGTCGTCCGAGCAGTACTTC | CASSEWAPGGPSSEQYF
many | . | TRBJ1-2 | TRBV25-1 | TGTGCCAGCAATCAAGGGCCGAGCTACACCTTC | CASNQGPSYTF
many | . | TRBJ1-4 | TRBV6-5 | TGTGCCAGCAGTCTCCAAGAAACACTCGCAACTAATGAAAAACTGTTTTTT | CASSLQETLATNEKLFF
. | . | TRBJ1-2 | TRBV25-1 | TGTGCCAGCAGTGAGGGGCCCCGGACCTATGGCTACACCTTC | CASSEGPRTYGYTF
. | . | TRBJ2-1 | TRBV20-1 | TGCAGTTGGGTTTACACCGGCCGTGGATACAATGAGCAGTTCTTC | CSWVYTGRGYNEQFF
. | . | TRBJ1-5 | TRBV25-1 | TGTGCCAGCAGTGATTGGTCTAGCAATCAGCCCCAGCATTTT | CASSDWSSNQPQHF
many | . | TRBJ2-1 | TRBV6-5 | TGTGCCAGCAGTTACTCGAGTTCTCCCCTCTCCTACAATGAGCAGTTCTTC | CASSYSSSPLSYNEQFF
many | TRBD2 | TRBJ2-1 | TRBV11-2 | TGTGCCAGCCTGCGGAGCGGGAGCGATGAGCAGTTCTTC | CASLRSGSDEQFF
many | TRBD2 | TRBJ2-3 | TRBV4-3 | TGCGCCAGCAGCCAAGCCACGCCGGGAGGGACAGATACGCAGTATTTT | CASSQATPGGTDTQYF
many | . | TRBJ2-7 | TRBV20-1 | TGCAGTGCTAGAGATCTATTTGGGGACTTACCCTACGAGCAGTACTTC | CSARDLFGDLPYEQYF
few | . | TRBJ2-5 | TRBV6-1 | TGTGCCAGCAGCCACGGCCCCCAGGGGACGCAGAACTTC | CASSHGPQGTQNF
many | . | TRBJ2-1 | TRBV7-9 | TGTGCCAGCAGCTTAGTTTCGGGTGAGCAGTTCTTC | CASSLVSGEQFF
many | . | TRBJ2-7 | TRBV13 | TGTGCCAGCAGCTTAAGAGGCAGACCCTACGAGCAGTACTTC | CASSLRGRPYEQYF
many | . | TRBJ2-1 | TRBV29-1 | TGCAGCACCTTTCGGCAGGGTCCCAATGAGCAGTTCTTC | CSTFRQGPNEQFF
few | . | TRBJ2-1 | TRBV6-2/TRBV6-3 | TGTGCCAGCACCGCGGGCCTTTGGGATGAGCAGTTCTTC | CASTAGLWDEQFF
many | . | TRBJ2-1 | TRBV7-3 | TGTGCCAGCAGCTTAACGTTGGGGGGAGGCTCCTACAATGAGCAGTTCTTC | CASSLTLGGGSYNEQFF
many | . | TRBJ2-7 | TRBV7-2 | TGTGCCAGCAGCTTAGCAGGAGGGCCGTCCGAGCAGTACTTC | CASSLAGGPSEQYF
many | . | TRBJ2-5 | TRBV4-2 | TGTGCCAGCAGCCAAGAGGATCCCTGGTCCGAGACCCAGTACTTC | CASSQEDPWSETQYF
. | TRBD1 | TRBJ1-1 | TRBV6-1 | TGTGCCAGCAGTGAATTAGGACAGGTGAACACTGAAGCTTTCTTT | CASSELGQVNTEAFF
many | TRBD2 | TRBJ2-1 | TRBV6-1 | TGTGCCAGCAGTCTGACTAGCGGGAACGACGAAAACAATGAGCAGTTCTTC | CASSLTSGNDENNEQFF
many | . | TRBJ2-3 | TRBV6-2/TRBV6-3 | TGTGCCAGCAGTCATGGGTTGGTCACAGATACGCAGTATTTT | CASSHGLVTDTQYF
many | TRBD2 | TRBJ2-1 | TRBV7-9 | TGTGCCAGCAGCTTAGGGACTAGCTTGGTAGATGAGCAGTTCTTC | CASSLGTSLVDEQFF
many | . | TRBJ2-7 | TRBV29-1 | TGCAGCGTTGGAGCGGGCTACGAGCAGTACTTC | CSVGAGYEQYF
many | TRBD2 | TRBJ2-7 | TRBV11-1 | TGTGCCAGCAGCTTAGTTGGTCTAGCGGAACCCTACGAGCAGTACTTC | CASSLVGLAEPYEQYF
many | TRBD1 | TRBJ2-3 | TRBV29-1 | TGCAGCGTTGAAGATCTGAGACAGGGGGCTGCAGATACGCAGTATTTT | CSVEDLRQGAADTQYF
. | TRBD2 | TRBJ2-7 | TRBV5-1 | TGCGCCAGCAGCTCTAGCGGACTCTACGAGCAGTACTTC | CASSSSGLYEQYF
many | . | TRBJ2-1 | TRBV4-3 | TGCGCCAGCAGCCAAGATTATCAGCGGTCTTTCTACAATGAGCAGTTCTTC | CASSQDYQRSFYNEQFF
many | . | TRBJ1-2 | TRBV6-2/TRBV6-3 | TGTGCCAGCAGCTACGGGGGATCCTCTCTCTACACCTTC | CASSYGGSSLYTF